The 30 T cell receptor beta chains below all came from one sample that was sequenced in a study of tumor-infiltrating lymphocytes in oesophageal squamous cell carcinoma (TCRdb year 2016). Libraries were prepared through PCR. Sequencing took place on an Illumina HiSeq 2000. The raw public data were reprocessed by TCRdb itself: fastp quality trimming at Q25, MiXCR clonotype calling, in-frame beta chains only. Under each unique CDR3 protein, matching rows form one entry showing the most common genes and DNA. For this sample the table gives roughly 16,000 distinct CDR3 sequences, of which 45% to 50% were detected only once. The ten largest clones capture 23% of the sample. Source material: esophageal tumor tissue. The receptor source for this set is a male donor with esophageal squamous cell carcinoma.

This clonotype was observed a few times. This rearrangement joins TRBV7-2 to TRBJ2-7; 7 bases agree with TRBD1. The end of the DNA is better explained by TRBJ2-1, so the J call may be wrong. Germline V lookup: CDR1 SGHTA, CDR2 FQGNSA. This CDR3 is 13 amino acids long. The CDR3 loop is CASSSNRGWEQFF. The DNA for the CDR3 is TGTGCCAGCAGCTCTAACAGGGGCTGGGAGCAGTTCTTC.

As regards this clonotype: Because it lacks the conserved phenylalanine or tryptophan at the end, this CDR3 is likely a read error. The DNA is omitted, as the CDR3 cannot be located on it reliably, and the CDR3 follows TCRdb's listing. V gene TRBV5-8 combines with J gene TRBJ2-3; the tabulated D call, TRBD2, remains unverified against the DNA. The CDR3 comprises 15 residues, both ends counted. The germline gives CDR1 SGHTS, CDR2 YDEGEE. CDR3 sequence: CASSLASQETQYFGP.

The J gene is TRBJ2-3, the V gene TRBV7-9; a possible D gene is TRBD1 (6 bases). The J call may be mistaken, given a closer DNA end match to TRBJ2-7. The CDR3 covers 14 residues. Germline CDR1 reads SEHNR; CDR2 reads FQNEAQ (reference sequence). The CDR3 reads CASLGADRTGEQYF. CDR3 bases: TGTGCCAGTTTAGGGGCCGACAGGACGGGCGAGCAGTACTTC.

J is TRBJ2-3 and V is TRBV19; D is perhaps TRBD1 (5 bases). This CDR3 has 14 amino acids. Germline V CDR1 and CDR2: LNHDA, SQIVND (reference sequence). Trimming pared 5 bases from V and 2 bases from J, leaving 11 bases between. CDR3 nucleotide sequence: TGTGCCAGTAGTCCTGACAGACTCACAGATACGCAGTATTTT. It specifies CASSPDRLTDTQYF.

The chain is built from TRBV7-3 and TRBJ2-7, with no clear D. The V gene lost 1 base and the J gene lost 7 bases, with 17 bases spanning the gap. There are 15 residues in the CDR3. Germline V gene lookup returns CDR1 SGHTA and CDR2 FQGTGA. CDR3 sequence: CASSLMANKVNEQYF. CDR3 coding DNA: TGTGCCAGCAGCTTAATGGCTAATAAGGTCAATGAGCAGTACTTC. Full variable domain (missing parts from reference TRBV7-3 and TRBJ2-7): GAGVSQTPSNKVTEKGKYVELRCDPISGHTALYWYRQSLGQGPEFLIYFQGTGAADDSGLPNDRFFAVRPEGSVSTLKIQRTERGDSAVYLCASSLMANKVNEQYFGPGTRLTVT.

The gene calls are TRBV20-1 and TRBJ2-1; 14 positions match TRBD2. CDR3 length: 18 amino acids. After removal of 0 bases from V and 5 bases from J, the junction contained 9 bases not matched to a gene. Germline CDR1 and CDR2: DFQATT and SNEGSKA (reference sequence). CDR3 bases: TGCAGTGCTAGAGATAACCCCGGGACTAGCGGGAGAAACAATGAGCAGTTCTTC. Residues: CSARDNPGTSGRNNEQFF.

This clonotype was seen only a few times. One end of the junction is discordant with germline, which a read error may explain. The J gene is TRBJ2-5, the V gene TRBV7-8; D not certain. Germline V lookup: CDR1 SGHVS, CDR2 FQNEAQ. The CDR3 sequence is 14 residues long. In DNA form, the CDR3 reads TGTGCCAGCAGCTTAGTTTTGGTCCAAGGGACCCAGTACTTC. Residues: CASSLVLVQGTQYF.

The chain combines TRBV7-9 with TRBJ2-4, with D hard to call. Germline V CDR1 and CDR2: SEHNR, FQNEAQ (reference sequence). CDR3 length equals 15 residues. V was clipped by 5 bases and J by 1 base, with 12 bases between them. Here the CDR3 reads CASSKNGKAKNIQYF. The CDR3 coding sequence is TGTGCCAGCAGCAAAAACGGCAAGGCCAAAAACATTCAGTACTTC.

The chain employs TRBV6-1 and TRBJ2-1, with unresolved D. Judging by the DNA end, TRBJ2-7 fits better; the J call may be wrong. The CDR3 spans 13 residues. The germline CDR1 and CDR2 sequences are MNHNS and SASEGT. The CDR3 nucleotides read TGTGCCAGCAGTGAAGCGCTTAGGTACGAGCAGTACTTC. Its translation is CASSEALRYEQYF.

In this sample, this clonotype turned up a few times. As the CDR3 is not closed by the conserved phenylalanine or tryptophan, this likely results from a read error. The DNA is left out, because the CDR3 cannot be placed on it with certainty; the CDR3 is given as TCRdb lists it. The chain joins TRBV7-4 to TRBJ2-5; TRBD1, the table's D call, was not compared with the DNA. Ends included, the CDR3 has 17 residues. Germline CDR1 SGHVT, CDR2 SQSDAQ. This chain's CDR3 is CASSLAEGAGSPLHFGN.

V and J are TRBV7-3 and TRBJ2-2; no clear D. The germline CDR1 and CDR2 sequences are SGHTA and FQGTGA. V was pared by 8 bases and J by 0 bases, with 13 bases between. The CDR3 consists of 15 residues. Written as DNA, the CDR3 is TGTGCCAGCGTCCATCTCAGCGCGAACACCGGGGAGCTGTTTTTT. This sequence encodes CASVHLSANTGELFF.

Within the sample, this clonotype is large (0.1 to 1%). The V and J genes are TRBV7-3 and TRBJ2-1, with TRBD2 matching over 7 bases. V shed 2 bases, J shed 8 bases, and the junction held 9 bases outside the gene matches. This CDR3 is built from 15 residues. CDR1 is SGHTA, CDR2 FQGTGA, per germline. CDR3 DNA sequence: TGTGCCAGCAGCTTATTCCCCGGGGGGACCGATGAGCAGTTCTTC. Translated: CASSLFPGGTDEQFF.

This clonotype was observed a few times. The CDR3 spells CASSLVQGHTDTQYF. DNA of the CDR3: TGTGCCAGCAGTTTAGTGCAGGGACACACAGATACGCAGTATTTT. The chain uses TRBV28 and TRBJ2-3; maybe TRBD1 (6 bases). Germline V gives CDR1 MDHEN, CDR2 SYDVKM. V was trimmed by 2 bases and J by 2 bases, leaving 11 bases between them. This CDR3 is 15 amino acids long.

Relative to its sample, this clonotype is medium-sized. This chain joins TRBV7-3 and TRBJ2-7; D call uncertain. Per the germline V gene, CDR1 is SGHTA and CDR2 is FQGTGA. V lost 5 bases and J lost 0, with 11 bases in between. There are 14 residues in the CDR3. The DNA for the CDR3 is TGTGCCAGCAGCCCCGGTTACCCCTCCTACGAGCAGTACTTC. Translating it yields CASSPGYPSYEQYF.

This clonotype occurred a few times. V and J are TRBV11-3 and TRBJ2-3; 14 nucleotides line up with TRBD2. CDR3 size: 16 residues. Trimming removed 4 bases from V and 2 bases from J; junction bases left unmatched: 2. In germline, CDR1 is SGHNT, CDR2 YENEEA. CDR3 DNA: TGTGCCAGCAGCTCGGGACTAGCGGGAGTCACAGATACGCAGTATTTT. Its protein product is CASSSGLAGVTDTQYF.

In its sample, this clonotype ranks as medium-sized. The chain is built from TRBV7-3 and TRBJ2-3; D not certain. CDR3 length equals 11 residues. Germline lookup yields CDR1 SGHTA and CDR2 FQGTGA. Deletions cut 9 bases from V and 4 bases from J, with 8 bases between. The CDR3 DNA is TGTGCCAGTGGGTTTGCAGATACGCAGTATTTT. This codes for CASGFADTQYF. Variable domain in full (rest from reference TRBV7-3 and TRBJ2-3): GAGVSQTPSNKVTEKGKYVELRCDPISGHTALYWYRQSLGQGPEFLIYFQGTGAADDSGLPNDRFFAVRPEGSVSTLKIQRTERGDSAVYLCASGFADTQYFGPGTRLTVL.

The sample holds many counts of this clonotype. The CDR3 is CATSSGTGSSNQPQHF. DNA of the CDR3: TGTGCCACCAGCAGTGGGACAGGGAGTAGCAATCAGCCCCAGCATTTT. This sequence joins TRBV15 and TRBJ1-5, with 9 nucleotides matching TRBD1. Germline CDR1 reads LNHNV; CDR2 reads YYDKDF (reference sequence). Trimming removed 3 bases from V and 0 bases from J; junction bases left unmatched: 3. The length of the CDR3 is 16 residues.

The CDR3 nucleotides read TGTGCCAGCCAGACCGAAGGAGGACACAACTTTCAGCCCCAGCATTTT. The encoded protein is CASQTEGGHNFQPQHF. The chain carries TRBV6-1 and TRBJ1-5; a weak D match, TRBD1 (5 bases). The CDR3 has 16 amino acids. The V and J ends lost 8 bases and 6 bases respectively, with 23 bases between them. Germline V gives CDR1 MNHNS, CDR2 SASEGT.

The chain has TRBV11-2 and TRBJ2-1, with TRBD2 identical over 9 bases. The V and J ends lost 6 bases and 7 bases, in that order; junction bases with no gene match: 10. The germline gives CDR1 SGHAT, CDR2 FQNNGV. The CDR3 sequence is 15 residues long. The CDR3: CASRRGAGGPNEQFF. DNA for the CDR3: TGTGCCAGCAGGCGGGGGGCGGGAGGGCCTAATGAGCAGTTCTTC.

By share of the sample, this clonotype is medium-sized. This rearrangement joins TRBV7-6 to TRBJ2-2; 10 bases align to TRBD1. The ends lost 5 bases at V and 6 bases at J; junction bases unmatched: 6. Germline assignment: CDR1 SGHVS and CDR2 FNYEAQ. The CDR3 spans 15 residues. The CDR3 DNA is TGTGCCAGCAGCCCAGGGACAGGGGTGGCCGGGGAGCTGTTTTTT. This translates into CASSPGTGVAGELFF.

This clonotype came up once. J is TRBJ1-5 and V is TRBV12-3 or TRBV12-4; D possibly corresponds to TRBD1 (5 bases). CDR3 length equals 15 residues. V lost 1 base, J lost 3 bases, and 10 bases lay in between. In DNA form, the CDR3 reads TGTGCCAGCAGTTTAGTGGGGCACAACAATCAGCCCCAGCATTTT. Amino acid sequence: CASSLVGHNNQPQHF.

V gene TRBV10-3 combines with J gene TRBJ2-5; possibly TRBD2 for D (6 bases). Germline V gives CDR1 ENHRY, CDR2 SYGVKD. Between the trimmed V and J ends, which lost 6 bases and 5 bases, there was a span of 13 bases. The CDR3 is made up of 13 amino acids. The CDR3 bases are TGTGCCATCAGGCCAGGAGGGTGGGAGACCCAGTACTTC. Protein sequence: CAIRPGGWETQYF.

In its sample, this clonotype was seen a few times. The gene calls are TRBV7-9 and TRBJ1-1, with 7 bases identical to TRBD1. The germline gives CDR1 SEHNR, CDR2 FQNEAQ (reference sequence). CDR3 length equals 13 residues. Germline trimming cut 4 bases from V and 7 bases from J; bases unmatched to any gene: 6. The CDR3 DNA follows: TGTGCCAGCAGCTCAACAGGGGTGGATGAAGCTTTCTTT. Its translation is CASSSTGVDEAFF.

This clonotype was recorded at least ten times. This chain joins TRBV6-1 and TRBJ2-3; no reliable D call. The V gene's germline CDR1 is MNHNS and CDR2 SASEGT. V was pared by 4 bases and J by 6 bases, with 11 bases between. The CDR3 has 13 residues. The CDR3 sequence: CASSAPELDTQYF. The CDR3 bases are TGTGCCAGCAGTGCGCCGGAACTCGATACGCAGTATTTT.

Judged by abundance, this clonotype is medium-sized. The V and J genes are TRBV7-2 and TRBJ2-3; D not resolved. V shed 3 bases and J shed 4 bases, with 8 bases lying between them. CDR3 length equals 13 residues. Germline V gives CDR1 SGHTA, CDR2 FQGNSA. The chain's CDR3 is CASSFSPPDTQYF. CDR3 DNA: TGTGCCAGCAGCTTCTCCCCCCCAGATACGCAGTATTTT.

The J gene is TRBJ2-3, the V gene TRBV7-3, with a tentative D call TRBD1 (6 bases). The V gene lost 4 bases and the J gene lost 2 bases, with 10 bases spanning the gap. Looked up from germline, CDR1 is SGHTA and CDR2 is FQGTGA. CDR3 length equals 14 residues. The CDR3 reads CASSSNRDTDTQYF. In DNA, the CDR3 is TGTGCCAGCAGCTCCAACAGGGACACAGATACGCAGTATTTT.

This rearrangement joins TRBV7-3 to TRBJ2-5, with 13 bases lining up with TRBD2. TRBJ2-1 explains the end of the DNA better; the J call may be wrong. This CDR3 region has 16 residues. Per germline, CDR1 SGHTA and CDR2 FQGTGA. In nucleotides, the CDR3 is TGTGCCAGCAGCCGAGGACTAGCGGGAGCCCTAGGCGAGCAGTTCTTC. Encoded protein: CASSRGLAGALGEQFF.

This chain links TRBV7-2 with TRBJ2-5, with D maybe TRBD2 (6 bases). Germline V lookup: CDR1 SGHTA, CDR2 FQGNSA. Trimming left V 3 bases short and J 3 bases short, with 8 bases between. The CDR3 loop spans 13 amino acids. The CDR3 nucleotides are TGTGCCAGCAGCTTCACGGGGGAAGAGACCCAGTACTTC. It specifies CASSFTGEETQYF.

This clonotype occurred many times. The rearrangement uses TRBV7-6 and TRBJ2-3; 12 bases match TRBD2. Trimming removed 4 bases from V and 5 bases from J; junction bases left unmatched: 16. CDR1 is SGHVS, CDR2 FNYEAQ, per germline. The CDR3 sequence is 19 residues long. CDR3 bases: TGTGCCAGCAGCTCCCGAAGACTAGCGGGAGCCCCAGGGGTAGATACGCAGTATTTT. Translation: CASSSRRLAGAPGVDTQYF.

The chain employs TRBV30 and TRBJ1-2, with no clear D. The length of the CDR3 is 12 residues. Trimming took off 0 bases at V and 2 bases at J, with 4 bases between the two ends. Germline CDR1 reads GTSNPN; CDR2 reads SVGIG (reference sequence). The CDR3 loop reads CAWSVSNYGYTF. The CDR3 bases are TGTGCCTGGAGTGTATCCAACTATGGCTACACCTTC.